The clone carrying this TCR beta chain was counted a few times. Time point of the sample: persistent/refractory GD, antithyroid drugs over 5 years with positive TRAb. The TCR library was prepared using RNA isolated from PBMCs. This sample was included in a study of regulatory T cells in long-lasting Graves disease. V trimming: 0 bases; J trimming: 2 bases; junction bases outside the gene matches: 4. Germline V gene lookup returns CDR1 DFQATT and CDR2 SNEGSKA (reference sequence). This CDR3 is built from 15 residues. To make TCR beta libraries, researchers used iRepertoire HTBI primers and Arm-PCR of CDR3 regions. TCRdb reprocessed the multiplex PCR reads with MiXCR, giving one entry per CDR3 protein. The sample shows approximately 400,000 distinct CDR3 sequences, 20% to 25% of them seen only once.

This TCR derives from a female donor with Graves disease. The material was peripheral blood mononuclear cells (PBMCs), obtained when the disease was refractory, from a patient treated with antithyroid drugs. J is TRBJ2-7 and V is TRBV20-1; TRBD2 matches at 10 bases. The CDR3 sequence is CSARDEAGGPYEQYF. CDR3 sequence (DNA): TGCAGTGCTAGAGATGAAGCGGGAGGGCCCTACGAGCAGTACTTC.